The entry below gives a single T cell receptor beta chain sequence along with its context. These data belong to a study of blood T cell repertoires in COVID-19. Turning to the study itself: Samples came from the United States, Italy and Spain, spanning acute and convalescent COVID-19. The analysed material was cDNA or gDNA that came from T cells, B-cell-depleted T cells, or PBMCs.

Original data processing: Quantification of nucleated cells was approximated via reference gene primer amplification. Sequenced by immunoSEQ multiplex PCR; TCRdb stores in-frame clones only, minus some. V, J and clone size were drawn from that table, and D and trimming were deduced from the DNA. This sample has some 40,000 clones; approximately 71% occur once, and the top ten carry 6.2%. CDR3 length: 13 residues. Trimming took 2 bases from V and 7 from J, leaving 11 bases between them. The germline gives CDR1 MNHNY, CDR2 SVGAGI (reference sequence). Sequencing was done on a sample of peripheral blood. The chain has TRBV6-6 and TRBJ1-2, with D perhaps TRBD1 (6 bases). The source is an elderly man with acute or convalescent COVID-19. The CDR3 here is CASSYRGSGGYTF. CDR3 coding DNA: TGTGCCAGCAGTTACAGGGGGAGCGGTGGCTACACCTTC.